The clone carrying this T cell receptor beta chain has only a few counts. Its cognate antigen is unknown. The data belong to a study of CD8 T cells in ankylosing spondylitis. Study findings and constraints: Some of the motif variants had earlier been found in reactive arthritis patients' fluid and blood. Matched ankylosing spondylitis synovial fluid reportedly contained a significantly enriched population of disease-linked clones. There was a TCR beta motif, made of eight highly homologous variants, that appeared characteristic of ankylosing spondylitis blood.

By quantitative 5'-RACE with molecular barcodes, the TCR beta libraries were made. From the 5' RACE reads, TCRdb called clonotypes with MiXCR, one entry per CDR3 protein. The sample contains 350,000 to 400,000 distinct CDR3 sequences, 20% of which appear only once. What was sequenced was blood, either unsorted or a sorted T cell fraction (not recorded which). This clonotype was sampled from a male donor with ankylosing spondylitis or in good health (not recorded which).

The CDR3 protein is CSASRPRRGIQETQYF. CDR3 coding DNA: TGCAGTGCTAGCCGACCGCGGCGGGGCATCCAAGAGACCCAGTACTTC. The chain is built from TRBV20-1 and TRBJ2-5; perhaps TRBD2 as D (6 bases). The V and J ends lost 3 bases and 1 base respectively, with 18 bases between them. Germline loops: CDR1 DFQATT, CDR2 SNEGSKA (reference sequence). The CDR3 consists of 16 residues.